This section outlines one T cell receptor (beta chain) sequence together with its context. Its antigen remains unknown. These data belong to a study of T cell responses to AZD1222 COVID-19 vaccine. The wider study: Pooling covered second doses at about 4 or about 12 weeks.

Some clones are missing from TCRdb's copy, which holds only in-frame ones; the method was immunoSEQ multiplex PCR. The sample carries 150,000 or so clones, around nine tenths recorded once. Study-level findings and limits: A reported finding is that nearly half of spike-specific TCRs target unmutated variant regions. Clonal diversity may have been underestimated, and the donors were mostly white British, with more females than males. With two AZD1222 doses given, Spike-specific TCR breadth and depth both rose.

Germline trimming cut 7 bases from V and 7 bases from J; bases unmatched to any gene: 21. From germline, CDR1 is LNHDA and CDR2 SQIVND (reference sequence). The CDR3 runs 20 residues. The chain has TRBV19 and TRBJ2-2; 13 bases agree with TRBD2. The sequence came from an adult in good health. The source was peripheral blood, collected on day 0 of AZD1222 vaccination. The CDR3: CASMTPGTSGIGALVGELFF. CDR3 in DNA: TGTGCCAGTATGACCCCCGGGACTAGCGGGATAGGGGCCTTGGTCGGGGAGCTGTTTTTT.